The 4 T cell receptor beta chains reported below all come from one sample, sequenced in a study of shared clonotypes between healthy human individuals. This table comes from immunoSEQ multiplex PCR, and its TCRdb copy is limited to in-frame clones, with some not included. The sample records approximately 2,000,000 clones, less than 95% being singletons. Sequencing was done on a sample of naive CD4+ T cells from PBMCs. Subset reported: CD45RA+ positively selected. The receptors derive from a man aged 18 to 29 in good health. Some clones in this sample may be carry-over from other donors' samples.

V gene TRBV29-1 combines with J gene TRBJ2-5; possibly TRBD1 or TRBD2 for D (5 bases each). Deletions cut 3 bases from V and 7 bases from J, with 12 bases between. CDR1 is SQVTM and CDR2 is ANQGSEA in the germline V gene. This CDR3 region has 12 residues. The CDR3 reads CSVEVVRGTQYF. In nucleotides, the CDR3 is TGCAGCGTTGAGGTAGTGAGGGGGACCCAGTACTTC.

CDR3 amino acids: CASISTRGLANLAHEQFF. The CDR3 DNA reads TGTGCCAGCATCTCAACACGGGGCTTAGCAAACTTGGCCCATGAGCAGTTCTTC. This rearrangement joins TRBV28 to TRBJ2-1; D is possibly TRBD1 or TRBD2 (5 bases each). CDR3 length: 18 residues. CDR1 MDHEN and CDR2 SYDVKM come from the germline V gene. Trimming took off 7 bases at V and 8 bases at J, with 30 bases between the two ends. Supplemented by reference TRBV28 and TRBJ2-1, the full variable domain reads DVKVTQSSRYLVKRTGEKVFLECVQDMDHENMFWYRQDPGLGLRLIYFSYDVKMKEKGDIPEGYSVSREKKERFSLILESASTNQTSMYLCASISTRGLANLAHEQFFGPGTRLTVL.

This clone has just a few counts. This chain joins TRBV4-2 and TRBJ1-1, with 7 bases lining up with TRBD1. V was clipped by 1 base and J by 5 bases; unmatched bases: 7. There are 15 residues in the CDR3. CDR1 LGHNA and CDR2 YNFKEQ come from the germline V gene. CDR3 in amino acids: CASSQVQGGRTEAFF. As DNA, the CDR3 is TGTGCCAGCAGCCAAGTACAAGGGGGCCGAACTGAAGCTTTCTTT.

The chain links TRBV4-2 to TRBJ2-7; 10 nucleotides agree with TRBD2. Germline values: CDR1 LGHNA, CDR2 YNFKEQ. The CDR3 spans 14 residues. V lost 2 bases, J lost 3 bases, and 1 base stayed unmatched. The CDR3 nucleotides read TGTGCCAGCAGCCAAAAGCGGGAGGGCTACGAGCAGTACTTC. This sequence encodes CASSQKREGYEQYF.